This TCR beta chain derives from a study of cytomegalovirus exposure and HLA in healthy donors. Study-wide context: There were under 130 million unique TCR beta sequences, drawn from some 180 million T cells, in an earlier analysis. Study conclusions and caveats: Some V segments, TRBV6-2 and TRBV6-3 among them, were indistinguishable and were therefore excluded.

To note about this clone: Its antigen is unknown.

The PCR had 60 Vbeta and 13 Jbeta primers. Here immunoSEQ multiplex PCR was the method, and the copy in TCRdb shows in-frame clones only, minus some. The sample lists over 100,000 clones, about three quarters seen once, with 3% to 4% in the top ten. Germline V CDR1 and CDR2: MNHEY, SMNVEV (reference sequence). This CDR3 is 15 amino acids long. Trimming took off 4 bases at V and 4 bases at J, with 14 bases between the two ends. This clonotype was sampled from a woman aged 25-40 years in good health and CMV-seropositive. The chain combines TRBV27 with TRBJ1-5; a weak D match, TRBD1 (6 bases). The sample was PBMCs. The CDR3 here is CASSYIGGVNQPQHF. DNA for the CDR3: TGTGCCAGCAGTTACATAGGGGGGGTTAATCAGCCCCAGCATTTT.